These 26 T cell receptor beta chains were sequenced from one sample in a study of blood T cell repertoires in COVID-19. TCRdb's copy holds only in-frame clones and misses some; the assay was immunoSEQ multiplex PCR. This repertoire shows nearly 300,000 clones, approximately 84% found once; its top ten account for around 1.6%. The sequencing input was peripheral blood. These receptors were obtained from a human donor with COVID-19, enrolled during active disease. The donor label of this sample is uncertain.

The CDR3: CAISESERGQANYGYTF. The CDR3 DNA follows: TGTGCCATCAGTGAGTCGGAAAGGGGGCAGGCTAACTATGGCTACACCTTC. V and J are TRBV10-3 and TRBJ1-2; TRBD1 matches at 7 bases. CDR3 length: 17 residues. Germline loops: CDR1 ENHRY, CDR2 SYGVKD. Losses at the gene ends were 0 bases for V and 0 bases for J; bases not matched to a gene: 7.

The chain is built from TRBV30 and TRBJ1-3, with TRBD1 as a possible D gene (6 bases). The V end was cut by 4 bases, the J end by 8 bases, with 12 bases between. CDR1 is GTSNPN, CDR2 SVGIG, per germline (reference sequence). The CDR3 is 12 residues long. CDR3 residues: CAWILQGHTIYF. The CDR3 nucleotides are TGTGCCTGGATTTTGCAGGGGCACACCATATATTTT.

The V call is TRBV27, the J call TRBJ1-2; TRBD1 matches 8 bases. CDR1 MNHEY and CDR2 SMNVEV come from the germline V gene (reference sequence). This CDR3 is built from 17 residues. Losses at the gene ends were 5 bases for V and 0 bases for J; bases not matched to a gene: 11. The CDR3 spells CASSRGTGGASNYGYTF. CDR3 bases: TGTGCCAGCAGTAGGGGTACAGGGGGAGCCTCTAACTATGGCTACACCTTC.

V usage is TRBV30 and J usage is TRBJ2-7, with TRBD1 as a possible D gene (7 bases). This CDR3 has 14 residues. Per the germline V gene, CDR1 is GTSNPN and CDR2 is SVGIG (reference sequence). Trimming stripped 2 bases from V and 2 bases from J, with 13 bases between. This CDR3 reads CAWSRRGLAYEQYF. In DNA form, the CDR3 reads TGTGCCTGGAGTCGGAGGGGGCTTGCCTACGAGCAGTACTTC.

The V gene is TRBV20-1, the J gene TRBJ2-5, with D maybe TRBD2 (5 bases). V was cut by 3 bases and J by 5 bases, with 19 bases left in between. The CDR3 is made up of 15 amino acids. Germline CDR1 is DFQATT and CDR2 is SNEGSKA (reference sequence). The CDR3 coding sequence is TGCAGTGCTAGTCCCCCGCGGGCGGTTGCGGAGACCCAGTACTTC. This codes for CSASPPRAVAETQYF.

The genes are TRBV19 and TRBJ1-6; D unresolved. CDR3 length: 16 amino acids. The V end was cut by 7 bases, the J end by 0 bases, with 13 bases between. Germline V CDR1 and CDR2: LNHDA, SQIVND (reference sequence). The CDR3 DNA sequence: TGTGCCAGTAAGGAGGCGGCAGACTCCTATAATTCACCCCTCCACTTT. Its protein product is CASKEAADSYNSPLHF.

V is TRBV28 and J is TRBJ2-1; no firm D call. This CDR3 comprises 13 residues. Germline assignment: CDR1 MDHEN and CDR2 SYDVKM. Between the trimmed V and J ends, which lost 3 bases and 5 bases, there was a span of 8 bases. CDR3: CASSFEPDNEQFF. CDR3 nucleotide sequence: TGTGCCAGCAGTTTTGAGCCCGACAATGAGCAGTTCTTC.

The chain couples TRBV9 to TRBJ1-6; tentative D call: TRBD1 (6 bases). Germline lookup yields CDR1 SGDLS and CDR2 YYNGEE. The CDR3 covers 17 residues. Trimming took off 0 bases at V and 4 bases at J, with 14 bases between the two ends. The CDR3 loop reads CASSVEEGHPYNSPLHF. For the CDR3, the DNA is TGTGCCAGCAGCGTAGAAGAGGGACATCCATATAATTCACCCCTCCACTTT.

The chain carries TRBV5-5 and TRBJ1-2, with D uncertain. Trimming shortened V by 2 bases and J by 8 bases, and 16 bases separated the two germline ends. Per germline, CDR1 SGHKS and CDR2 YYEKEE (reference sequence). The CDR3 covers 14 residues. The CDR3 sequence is CASSFSTARPGYTF. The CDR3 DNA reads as TGTGCCAGCAGCTTTAGTACAGCCCGCCCGGGCTACACCTTC.

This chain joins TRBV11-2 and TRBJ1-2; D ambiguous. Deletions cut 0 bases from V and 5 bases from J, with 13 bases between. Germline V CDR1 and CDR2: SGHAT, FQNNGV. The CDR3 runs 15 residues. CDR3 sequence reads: CASSLDAAVWYGYTF. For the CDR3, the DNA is TGTGCCAGCAGCTTAGATGCTGCAGTCTGGTATGGCTACACCTTC.

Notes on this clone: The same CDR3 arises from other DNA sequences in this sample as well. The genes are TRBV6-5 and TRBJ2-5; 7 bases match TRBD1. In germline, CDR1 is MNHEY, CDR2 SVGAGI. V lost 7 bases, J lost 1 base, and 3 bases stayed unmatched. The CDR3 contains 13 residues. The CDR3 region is CASIRDSQETQYF. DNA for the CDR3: TGTGCCAGCATTCGGGACAGCCAAGAGACCCAGTACTTC.

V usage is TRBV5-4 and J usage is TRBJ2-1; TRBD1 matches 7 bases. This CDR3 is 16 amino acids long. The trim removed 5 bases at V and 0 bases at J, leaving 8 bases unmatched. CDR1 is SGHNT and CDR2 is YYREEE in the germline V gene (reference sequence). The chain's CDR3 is CASSLGTGVSYNEQFF. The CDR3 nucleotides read TGTGCCAGCAGTCTTGGAACAGGGGTCTCCTACAATGAGCAGTTCTTC.

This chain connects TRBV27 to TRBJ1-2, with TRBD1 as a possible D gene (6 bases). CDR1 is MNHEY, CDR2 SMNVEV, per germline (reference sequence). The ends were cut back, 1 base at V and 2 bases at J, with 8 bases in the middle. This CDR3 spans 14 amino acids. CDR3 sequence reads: CASSLFGGNYGYTF. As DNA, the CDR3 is TGTGCCAGCAGTTTATTTGGGGGCAACTATGGCTACACCTTC.

Here the CDR3 reads CAISEGQGYEQYF. DNA for the CDR3: TGTGCCATCAGTGAGGGACAGGGCTACGAGCAGTACTTC. The chain carries TRBV10-3 and TRBJ2-7; 8 positions match TRBD1. V was pared by 2 bases and J by 3 bases, with 0 bases of the junction left unmatched. Germline V gene lookup returns CDR1 ENHRY and CDR2 SYGVKD. This CDR3 is 13 amino acids long.

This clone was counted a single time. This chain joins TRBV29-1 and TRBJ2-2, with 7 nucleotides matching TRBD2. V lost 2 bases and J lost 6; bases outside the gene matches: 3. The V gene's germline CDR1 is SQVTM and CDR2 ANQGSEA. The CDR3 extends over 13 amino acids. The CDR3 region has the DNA TGCAGCGTTGAAACGGGAGGAGCCGGGGAGCTGTTTTTT. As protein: CSVETGGAGELFF.

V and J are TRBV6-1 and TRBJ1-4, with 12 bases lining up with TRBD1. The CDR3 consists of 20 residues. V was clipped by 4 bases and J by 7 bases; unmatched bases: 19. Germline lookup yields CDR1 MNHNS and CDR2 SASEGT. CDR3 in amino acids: CASSARPWDRGQGRTEKLFF. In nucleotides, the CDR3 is TGTGCCAGCAGTGCCCGACCATGGGACAGGGGGCAGGGGCGGACTGAAAAACTGTTTTTT.

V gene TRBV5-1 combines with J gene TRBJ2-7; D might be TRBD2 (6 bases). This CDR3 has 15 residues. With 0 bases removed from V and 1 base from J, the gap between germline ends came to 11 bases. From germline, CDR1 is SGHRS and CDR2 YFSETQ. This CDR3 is CASSLAPGVSYEQYF. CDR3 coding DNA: TGCGCCAGCAGCTTGGCGCCGGGAGTTTCCTACGAGCAGTACTTC.

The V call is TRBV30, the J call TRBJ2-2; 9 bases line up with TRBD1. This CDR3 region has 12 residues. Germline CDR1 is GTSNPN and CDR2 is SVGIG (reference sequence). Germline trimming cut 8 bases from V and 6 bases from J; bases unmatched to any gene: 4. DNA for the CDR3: TGTGCCCGGGACAGGGTAGCCGGGGAGCTGTTTTTT. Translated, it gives CARDRVAGELFF.

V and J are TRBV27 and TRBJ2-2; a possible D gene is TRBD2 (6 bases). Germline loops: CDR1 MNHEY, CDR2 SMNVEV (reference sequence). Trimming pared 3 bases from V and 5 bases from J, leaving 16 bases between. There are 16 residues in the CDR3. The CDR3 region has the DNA TGTGCCAGCAGTTTCTTCTCCGGGACTCCAACCGGGGAGCTGTTTTTT. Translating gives CASSFFSGTPTGELFF.

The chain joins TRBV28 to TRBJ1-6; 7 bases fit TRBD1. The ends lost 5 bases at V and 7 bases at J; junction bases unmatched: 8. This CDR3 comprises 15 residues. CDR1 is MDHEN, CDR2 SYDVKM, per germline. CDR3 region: CASSTSIRGNSPLHF. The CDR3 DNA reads TGTGCCAGCAGTACCTCGATCAGGGGGAATTCACCCCTCCACTTT.

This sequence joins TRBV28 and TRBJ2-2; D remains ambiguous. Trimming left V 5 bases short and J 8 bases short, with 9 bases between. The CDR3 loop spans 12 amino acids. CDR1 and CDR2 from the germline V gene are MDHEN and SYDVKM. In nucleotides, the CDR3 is TGTGCCAGCAGTCCTCGGAGAGGGGAGCTGTTTTTT. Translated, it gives CASSPRRGELFF.

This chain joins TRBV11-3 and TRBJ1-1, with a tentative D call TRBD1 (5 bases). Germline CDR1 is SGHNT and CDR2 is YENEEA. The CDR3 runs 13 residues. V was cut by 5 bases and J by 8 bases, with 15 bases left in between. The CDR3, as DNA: TGTGCCAGCAGCGGGGGGACGTCGGCCGAAGCTTTCTTT. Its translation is CASSGGTSAEAFF.

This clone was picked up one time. CDR3 sequence: CSAVAGGSGEQYF. CDR3 sequence (DNA): TGCAGCGCTGTAGCGGGAGGTTCGGGGGAGCAGTACTTC. This chain links TRBV29-1 with TRBJ2-7; TRBD2 aligns across 10 bases. The germline V gene encodes CDR1 SQVTM and CDR2 ANQGSEA. The V gene end was trimmed by 7 bases and the J gene end by 7 bases; junction bases not matched to a gene: 10. This CDR3 comprises 13 residues.

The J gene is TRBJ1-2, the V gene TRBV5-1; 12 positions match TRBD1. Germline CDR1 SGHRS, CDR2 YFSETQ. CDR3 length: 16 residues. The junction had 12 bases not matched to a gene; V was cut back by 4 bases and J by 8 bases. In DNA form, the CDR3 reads TGCGCCAGCAGCCTTAGTCCGGGACAGGGGGCCTTCGGCTACACCTTC. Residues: CASSLSPGQGAFGYTF.

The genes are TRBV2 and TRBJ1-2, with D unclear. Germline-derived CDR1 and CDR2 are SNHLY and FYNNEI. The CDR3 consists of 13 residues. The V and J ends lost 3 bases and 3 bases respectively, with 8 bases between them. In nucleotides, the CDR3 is TGTGCCAGCAGTGACCCCAGTGACTATGGCTACACCTTC. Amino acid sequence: CASSDPSDYGYTF.

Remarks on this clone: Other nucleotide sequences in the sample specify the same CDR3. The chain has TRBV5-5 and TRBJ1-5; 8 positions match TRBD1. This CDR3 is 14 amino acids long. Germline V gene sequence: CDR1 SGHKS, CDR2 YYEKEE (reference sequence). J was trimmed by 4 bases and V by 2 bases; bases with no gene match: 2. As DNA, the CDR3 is TGTGCCAGCAGCTTCGACAGGGGAAATCAGCCCCAGCATTTT. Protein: CASSFDRGNQPQHF.